These 5 T cell receptor beta chains originate from one sample sequenced in a study of shared clonotypes between healthy human individuals. Only in-frame clones appear in the TCRdb table, and some are missing; sequencing was by immunoSEQ multiplex PCR. The table records about 820,000 clones, 80% to 95% of them present only once. Terminally differentiated effector memory CD45RA+ cells were excluded by CCR7 positive selection of CD45RO-negative cells. The sample consisted of naive CD8+ T cells sorted from blood. The receptors here all came from a young man in good health.

The chain has TRBV7-2 and TRBJ2-5, with 7 bases fitting TRBD1. This CDR3 region has 16 residues. V gave up 3 bases and J gave up 5 bases; unmatched junction bases: 12. From germline, CDR1 is SGHTA and CDR2 FQGNSA. CDR3 nucleotides: TGTGCCAGCAGCTTTAGTTTAAGGGGGCTCGGGGAGACCCAGTACTTC. This codes for CASSFSLRGLGETQYF.

The V call is TRBV27, the J call TRBJ2-7; 8 positions match TRBD2. The CDR3 totals 16 residues. V shed 8 bases, J shed 6 bases, and the junction held 18 bases outside the gene matches. The germline V gene encodes CDR1 MNHEY and CDR2 SMNVEV (reference sequence). The CDR3 nucleotides are TGTGCCAGCTTATCAGCGGGAGTGGCCTCTACGGCCGAGCAGTACTTC. Translated: CASLSAGVASTAEQYF.

V is TRBV27 and J is TRBJ2-3; D is ambiguous. V shed 7 bases and J shed 0 bases, with 17 bases lying between them. Germline CDR1 MNHEY, CDR2 SMNVEV (reference sequence). This CDR3 comprises 16 residues. The CDR3 DNA sequence: TGTGCCAGCAAACCCTTAGTGGATGCTAGCACAGATACGCAGTATTTT. This translates into CASKPLVDASTDTQYF.

This clone came up once. Other DNA variants within this sample encode the same CDR3. The chain links TRBV15 to TRBJ2-1, with 9 bases lining up with TRBD2. The junction had 5 bases not matched to a gene; V was cut back by 0 bases and J by 2 bases. Germline V CDR1 and CDR2: LNHNV, YYDKDF (reference sequence). The CDR3 is made up of 17 amino acids. In nucleotides, the CDR3 is TGTGCCACCAGCAGAGACCTGGCTAGCGGGGCCTACAATGAGCAGTTCTTC. It is translated as CATSRDLASGAYNEQFF.

V gene TRBV27 combines with J gene TRBJ2-7; 11 bases are shared with TRBD2. The CDR3 totals 15 residues. J gave up 2 bases and V 5 bases, and 5 bases lay outside the gene matches. Germline CDR1 reads MNHEY; CDR2 reads SMNVEV (reference sequence). In DNA form, the CDR3 reads TGTGCCAGCAGTCCCGTAGCGGGAGGGACCTACGAGCAGTACTTC. It specifies CASSPVAGGTYEQYF.